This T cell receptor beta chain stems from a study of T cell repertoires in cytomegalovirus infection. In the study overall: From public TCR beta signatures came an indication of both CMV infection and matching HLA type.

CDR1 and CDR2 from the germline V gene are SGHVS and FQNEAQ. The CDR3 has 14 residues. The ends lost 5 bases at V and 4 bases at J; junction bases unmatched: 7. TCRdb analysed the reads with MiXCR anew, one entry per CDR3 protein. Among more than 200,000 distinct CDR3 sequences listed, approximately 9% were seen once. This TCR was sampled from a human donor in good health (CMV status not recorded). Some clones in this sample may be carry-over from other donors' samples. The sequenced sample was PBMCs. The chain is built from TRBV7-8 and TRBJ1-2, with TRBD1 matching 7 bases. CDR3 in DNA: TGTGCCAGCAGCCCTCGCGGGACAGCCTATGGCTACACCTTC. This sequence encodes CASSPRGTAYGYTF.